These T cell receptor beta chains were read from a single sample in a study of T cell changes during pregnancy in multiple sclerosis. The data were produced by immunoSEQ multiplex PCR, yet TCRdb's version contains in-frame clones alone and is incomplete. The table shows roughly 49,000 clones, with about 90% occurring only once. Sequencing used CD4+ T cells from peripheral blood mononuclear cells, obtained in the second trimester of pregnancy. Receptors were obtained from a female donor in good health, enrolled as a control in a pregnancy study. CDR3s include the opening cysteine and the closing phenylalanine or tryptophan. The D gene is left open where the match is weak. Rows give clone size only sometimes, using once, few, many, or a class for an expanded clone.

cdr3_aa cdr3_nt j_call d_call clone_size v_call
CASRPPGQATYEQYF TGTGCCAGCAGGCCTCCGGGACAAGCAACCTACGAGCAGTACTTC TRBJ2-7 . . TRBV6-6
CAWSRGRTGQGVGYTF TGTGCCTGGAGTCGGGGGAGGACGGGACAGGGGGTCGGCTACACCTTC TRBJ1-2 TRBD1 . TRBV30
CASSFRQGGIDEQFF TGTGCCAGCAGTTTCCGACAGGGCGGGATCGATGAGCAGTTCTTC TRBJ2-1 . . TRBV7-3
CASSWGDRGHLNSPLHF TGCGCCAGCAGCTGGGGGGACAGGGGACATCTTAATTCACCCCTCCACTTT TRBJ1-6 TRBD1 . TRBV5-1
CASSTYPNQPQHF TGTGCCAGCAGCACATACCCCAATCAGCCCCAGCATTTT TRBJ1-5 . . TRBV11-3
CASSLSGDRNTEAFF TGTGCCAGCAGCTTATCCGGGGATCGAAACACTGAAGCTTTCTTT TRBJ1-1 . . TRBV11-3
CAWRSGTGLYRANQPQHF TGTGCCTGGAGGAGCGGGACAGGCCTATATAGGGCCAATCAGCCCCAGCATTTT TRBJ1-5 TRBD1 . TRBV30
CAGGGGGAGDTQYF TGTGCCGGCGGGGGCGGGGGGGCGGGAGATACGCAGTATTTT TRBJ2-3 TRBD2 . TRBV19
CASSPQGGSTGELFF TGTGCCAGCAGCCCCCAAGGGGGCTCCACCGGGGAGCTGTTTTTT TRBJ2-2 TRBD1 . TRBV6-6
CASTLGPSGGTDTQYF TGTGCCAGCACCTTGGGGCCTAGCGGGGGTACAGATACGCAGTATTTT TRBJ2-3 TRBD2 . TRBV5-5
CASSTWTGGYTF TGTGCCAGCAGCACCTGGACAGGTGGCTACACCTTC TRBJ1-2 TRBD1 . TRBV5-8
CASSTWGGVASPLHF TGTGCCAGTAGTACGTGGGGGGGGGTGGCTTCACCCCTCCACTTT TRBJ1-6 . . TRBV19
CAISPDISGNTIYF TGTGCCATCAGTCCCGACATCTCTGGAAACACCATATATTTT TRBJ1-3 . . TRBV10-3
CASKEGPGNTIYF TGTGCCAGCAAGGAGGGGCCAGGAAACACCATATATTTT TRBJ1-3 . . TRBV2
CASSIVGTVSYEQYF TGTGCCAGTAGTATAGTAGGGACAGTTTCCTACGAGCAGTACTTC TRBJ2-7 TRBD1 . TRBV19
CASSVEGGRDTEAFF TGTGCCAGCAGCGTAGAGGGGGGGCGGGACACTGAAGCTTTCTTT TRBJ1-1 . . TRBV9
CASSLDGTGGETQYF TGTGCCAGCAGCTTAGATGGGACAGGGGGGGAGACCCAGTACTTC TRBJ2-5 TRBD1 . TRBV11-2
CASSELATGKAGYTF TGTGCCAGCAGTGAATTGGCGACAGGGAAGGCTGGCTACACCTTC TRBJ1-2 TRBD1 . TRBV25-1
CASSFQQTGETQYF TGTGCCAGCAGCTTTCAACAAACAGGGGAGACCCAGTACTTC TRBJ2-5 . . TRBV7-2
CTSSQDRGQETQYF TGTACCAGCAGCCAAGACAGGGGCCAAGAGACCCAGTACTTC TRBJ2-5 TRBD1 . TRBV13
CASSDSVSGNTIYF TGTGCCAGCAGTGACTCGGTGTCTGGAAACACCATATATTTT TRBJ1-3 . . TRBV6-1
CASSLAIGPKYEQFF TGTGCCAGCAGCTTGGCCATTGGGCCTAAATATGAGCAGTTCTTC TRBJ2-1 . . TRBV5-6
CASSPSPQGRTGELFF TGTGCCAGCAGCCCTAGTCCCCAGGGGAGAACCGGGGAGCTGTTTTTT TRBJ2-2 . . TRBV7-2
CASRAQGAADYGYTF TGTGCCAGCAGAGCACAGGGGGCCGCTGACTATGGCTACACCTTC TRBJ1-2 TRBD1 . TRBV6-5
CASSPGLLMNTEAFF TGTGCCAGTAGCCCGGGACTGTTAATGAACACTGAAGCTTTCTTT TRBJ1-1 . once TRBV19
CAIRGRENTEAFF TGTGCCATCAGGGGGCGAGAGAACACTGAAGCTTTCTTT TRBJ1-1 . few TRBV10-3
CASSPTRRDNYGYTF TGTGCCAGCAGCCCCACGAGGAGGGACAACTATGGCTACACCTTC TRBJ1-2 . . TRBV7-2
CASSLEGRGDTQYF TGCGCCAGCAGCTTGGAAGGTAGGGGAGATACGCAGTATTTT TRBJ2-3 . once TRBV5-1
CASSFTGGDTGELFF TGTGCCAGCAGCTTCACCGGAGGGGACACCGGGGAGCTGTTTTTT TRBJ2-2 . . TRBV7-2
CASSPMGQLTEAFF TGTGCCAGCAGCCCCATGGGGCAGCTCACTGAAGCTTTCTTT TRBJ1-1 . . TRBV7-2
CASSPTSGNYNEQFF TGTGCCAGCAGTCCCACTAGCGGGAACTACAATGAGCAGTTCTTC TRBJ2-1 TRBD2 . TRBV6-5
CASSPLPGTDSNQPQHF TGCGCCAGCAGCCCCCTCCCGGGGACAGATAGCAATCAGCCCCAGCATTTT TRBJ1-5 TRBD1 . TRBV5-1
CASSPSTENYGYTF TGTGCCAGCAGCCCCTCGACAGAAAACTATGGCTACACCTTC TRBJ1-2 . . TRBV9
CASSQGHLNTEAFF TGCGCCAGCAGCCAAGGGCACCTGAACACTGAAGCTTTCTTT TRBJ1-1 . . TRBV4-1
CAIRGRMNTEAFF TGTGCCATCAGGGGCAGGATGAACACTGAAGCTTTCTTT TRBJ1-1 . . TRBV10-3
CASSFTGKNTEAFF TGTGCCAGCAGCTTCACAGGGAAGAACACTGAAGCTTTCTTT TRBJ1-1 . . TRBV11-1
CASSQTSGGYEQYF TGTGCCAGCAGCCAGACTAGCGGGGGGTACGAGCAGTACTTC TRBJ2-7 TRBD2 . TRBV7-2
CASSSQGAGYGYTF TGTGCCAGCAGCTCACAGGGGGCTGGCTATGGCTACACCTTC TRBJ1-2 TRBD1 . TRBV7-9
CASGSRDRPSMGNTEAFF TGTGCTAGTGGTTCAAGGGACAGGCCCTCTATGGGGAACACTGAAGCTTTCTTT TRBJ1-1 TRBD1 . TRBV12-5
CASSQPDRGHHYGYTF TGTGCCAGCAGCCAACCAGACAGGGGGCATCACTATGGCTACACCTTC TRBJ1-2 TRBD1 . TRBV4-2
CASSLNRASGEKLFF TGCGCCAGCAGCCTTAACAGGGCATCTGGCGAAAAACTGTTTTTT TRBJ1-4 . . TRBV4-3
CASSAYRVSSNQPQHF TGTGCCAGCAGTGCCTACAGGGTTTCTAGCAATCAGCCCCAGCATTTT TRBJ1-5 . . TRBV27
CASSLGLTPGTSTETQYF TGTGCCAGCAGCTTAGGCCTAACCCCCGGGACTAGCACAGAGACCCAGTACTTC TRBJ2-5 TRBD2 . TRBV11-2
CASSYSYGGSYEQYF TGTGCCAGCAGTTACTCTTATGGCGGATCCTACGAGCAGTACTTC TRBJ2-7 . . TRBV6-5
CASSMASNQPQHF TGTGCCAGTAGTATGGCAAGCAATCAGCCCCAGCATTTT TRBJ1-5 . few TRBV19
CASGRTSGSYEQYF TGTGCCAGCGGCCGGACTAGCGGCTCCTACGAGCAGTACTTC TRBJ2-7 TRBD2 . TRBV9
CASSQSTGSNSPLHF TGTGCCAGCTCACAGTCGACAGGGTCAAATTCACCCCTCCACTTT TRBJ1-6 TRBD1 few TRBV18
CASSGGLAGSYNEQFF TGTGCCAGTAGTGGGGGACTAGCGGGGAGTTACAATGAGCAGTTCTTC TRBJ2-1 TRBD2 . TRBV19
CASSSRTGPTEAFF TGCGCCAGCAGCTCCCGGACAGGGCCCACTGAAGCTTTCTTT TRBJ1-1 TRBD1 . TRBV5-1
CASSSRLLILYNSPLHF TGTGCCAGCAGCTCACGACTCCTAATACTCTATAATTCACCCCTCCACTTT TRBJ1-6 . . TRBV7-2
CASSQQEGAHEKLFF TGTGCCAGCAGCCAGCAGGAGGGGGCTCATGAAAAACTGTTTTTT TRBJ1-4 TRBD1 once TRBV6-6
CASSLGQRGSDNTQYF TGTGCCAGCAGCTTGGGGCAGCGGGGGTCGGACAATACGCAGTATTTT TRBJ2-3 TRBD2 . TRBV5-5
CASSSDYTGELFF TGTGCCAGCAGCTCAGACTACACCGGGGAGCTGTTTTTT TRBJ2-2 . . TRBV5-5
CASSLTTGQGNTEAFF TGCGCCAGCAGCTTGACCACGGGACAGGGGAACACTGAAGCTTTCTTT TRBJ1-1 TRBD1 . TRBV5-1
CASSHGQGMGGAFF TGTGCCAGCAGTCATGGACAGGGGATGGGTGGAGCTTTCTTT TRBJ1-1 TRBD1 . TRBV6-5
CASADAGRTDTQYF TGTGCCAGTGCGGATGCGGGGAGGACAGATACGCAGTATTTT TRBJ2-3 . . TRBV5-4
CAISESLAGENTGELFF TGTGCCATCAGTGAAAGTCTAGCGGGGGAAAACACCGGGGAGCTGTTTTTT TRBJ2-2 TRBD2 . TRBV10-3
CASSTRTGGRVGQYF TGTGCCAGCAGTACAAGGACAGGGGGCAGGGTAGGGCAGTACTTC TRBJ2-7 TRBD1 few TRBV27
CAISEEGGVSPLHF TGTGCCATCAGTGAGGAAGGGGGCGTATCACCCCTCCACTTT TRBJ1-6 TRBD1 few TRBV10-3